The rows below give T cell receptor beta chains drawn from one sample of a study of blood T cell repertoires in COVID-19. Generated by immunoSEQ multiplex PCR, the TCRdb table keeps only in-frame clones and is missing some. The table includes fewer than 350,000 clones, 90% detected once. Sequencing was carried out using PBMCs or T cells enriched from blood (not recorded which). These TCRs come from a woman aged 18 to 35 with acute COVID-19. CDR3s include the opening cysteine and the closing phenylalanine or tryptophan. Each record gives: J gene, D gene, clone size, V gene, CDR3 DNA, CDR3 protein. The D gene is left open where the match is weak. Where a row states a size, it is once, few, many or the class of an expanded clone; other rows omit it.

TRBJ2-5 | . | . | TRBV6-5 | TGTGCCAGCAGTTACTTGGGCCGCCAAGAGACCCAGTACTTC | CASSYLGRQETQYF
TRBJ2-4 | TRBD1 | . | TRBV7-9 | TGTGCCAGCAGCTTAGAAGGGACAGCCCAAAACATTCAGTACTTC | CASSLEGTAQNIQYF
TRBJ2-7 | TRBD2 | . | TRBV20-1 | TGCAGTGCTAGTAGCGGACTAGCGGGAGGCGTCTACGAGCAGTACTTC | CSASSGLAGGVYEQYF
TRBJ1-1 | . | few | TRBV7-9 | TGTGCCAGCAGCTTAGGGTCTGGGGGGACTGAAGCTTTCTTT | CASSLGSGGTEAFF
TRBJ2-7 | TRBD2 | few | TRBV3-1/TRBV3-2 | TGTGCCAGCAGCCGACGGGGCGGGAGGGGCTCCTACGAGCAGTACTTC | CASSRRGGRGSYEQYF
TRBJ2-3 | TRBD2 | . | TRBV7-2 | TGTGCCAGCAGCTTCTTGGGGGGGGGAAGCACAGATACGCAGTATTTT | CASSFLGGGSTDTQYF
TRBJ2-1 | TRBD1 | . | TRBV27 | TGTGCCAGCAGAAGGGGGTTCACAGGACAGGCTTACAATGAGCAGTTCTTC | CASRRGFTGQAYNEQFF
TRBJ2-5 | . | . | TRBV15 | TGTGCCACCAGCCAGGGGGTACTAGCGGCAGGTGAGGAGACCCAGTACTTC | CATSQGVLAAGEETQYF
TRBJ1-5 | TRBD1 | . | TRBV4-2 | TGTGCCAGCAGCCAAGATCCCCTACAGGGGGCCGGTCAGCCCCAGCATTTT | CASSQDPLQGAGQPQHF
TRBJ2-7 | . | . | TRBV18 | TGTGCCAGCTCACCCTCACGGGCCAGGGGCCCCCCCTACGAGCAGTACTTC | CASSPSRARGPPYEQYF
TRBJ1-2 | . | . | TRBV4-1 | TGCGCCAGCAGCCAAGTCACGGCGGCCCAAGAAGGCTACACCTTC | CASSQVTAAQEGYTF
TRBJ2-7 | TRBD2 | once | TRBV11-2 | TGTGCCAGCAGCTTAACAGCGGGAGGGCCTGGGGAGCAGTACTTC | CASSLTAGGPGEQYF
TRBJ2-1 | . | few | TRBV7-9 | TGTGCCAGCAGCTCGCCTACCCCGAGCCCCAATATAAATGAGCAGTTCTTC | CASSSPTPSPNINEQFF
TRBJ1-5 | TRBD1 | . | TRBV24-1 | TGTGCCACCAGTGGTTACAGGGGTGGTTGGGGGGCCCCGGGTGAGCCCCAGCATTTT | CATSGYRGGWGAPGEPQHF
TRBJ2-2 | . | . | TRBV4-2 | TGTGCCAGCAGCCAAGATCTGGCCCGCACCGGGGAGCTGTTTTTT | CASSQDLARTGELFF
TRBJ1-2 | . | . | TRBV30 | TGTGCCTGGAGTGTTTCCAGAGGATATGGCTACACCTTC | CAWSVSRGYGYTF
TRBJ1-3 | . | . | TRBV2 | TGTGCCAGCAGTGATTCGCCGAGAGGAAACACCATATATTTT | CASSDSPRGNTIYF
TRBJ2-7 | TRBD1 | . | TRBV5-6 | TGTGCCAGCAGCGTCCAGTGGGGACAGATCAACTCCTACGAGCAGTACTTC | CASSVQWGQINSYEQYF
TRBJ2-5 | TRBD2 | . | TRBV19 | TGTGCCAGTTGCGCGGGACTAGCGGGAGGAGAGACCCAGTACTTC | CASCAGLAGGETQYF
TRBJ2-1 | TRBD2 | . | TRBV7-6 | TGTGCCAGCAGCTTAGCACCAGCGGGGGAATTCAATGAGCAGTTCTTC | CASSLAPAGEFNEQFF
TRBJ2-7 | TRBD2 | . | TRBV28 | TGTGCCAGCAGTTTAGTGGCGGGAGGTGGCGAGCAGTACTTC | CASSLVAGGGEQYF
TRBJ1-6 | TRBD1 | . | TRBV28 | TGTGCCAGCAGTCCAGGACAGGGTTTGGGACCCCTCCACTTT | CASSPGQGLGPLHF
TRBJ1-2 | TRBD1 | . | TRBV13 | TGTGCCAGCAGCTTATGGGGGACAGCTCCCTGGGGCTACACCTTC | CASSLWGTAPWGYTF
TRBJ2-7 | TRBD2 | . | TRBV7-6 | TGTGCCAGCAGCTTAGGAGCGGGGGCGGGCGAGCAGTACTTC | CASSLGAGAGEQYF
TRBJ2-3 | TRBD1 | . | TRBV27 | TGTGCCAGCAGTATCCTCCGGGACAGGCTAACAGATACGCAGTATTTT | CASSILRDRLTDTQYF
TRBJ1-6 | TRBD1 | . | TRBV6-5 | TGTGCCAGCAGACCGGGACAGGGGAATTCACCCCTCCACTTT | CASRPGQGNSPLHF
TRBJ2-1 | . | . | TRBV28 | TGTGCCAGCACCAGACGAACAGGGTTGCGTCGGGATGAGCAGTTCTTC | CASTRRTGLRRDEQFF
TRBJ2-1 | . | . | TRBV5-4 | TGTGCCAGCAGCCCCGGGAGCCCCGTCGGTTACAATGAGCAGTTCTTC | CASSPGSPVGYNEQFF
TRBJ2-2 | . | . | TRBV6-2/TRBV6-3 | TGTGCCAGCAGTTCCGGGTACACCGGGGAGCTGTTTTTT | CASSSGYTGELFF
TRBJ2-3 | TRBD1 | once | TRBV6-6 | TGTGCCAGCTGTCGGGGCGGGACAGGGGGCAGGGATACGCAGTATTTT | CASCRGGTGGRDTQYF
TRBJ2-7 | . | . | TRBV29-1 | TGCAGCGTTAGTGACACCAACGAGCAGTACTTC | CSVSDTNEQYF
TRBJ2-1 | TRBD1 | . | TRBV18 | TGTGCCAGCTCCTCGACAGGGGGTACGGGCAATGAGCAGTTCTTC | CASSSTGGTGNEQFF
TRBJ2-1 | . | once | TRBV7-2 | TGTGCCAGCAGGAATCCGACAGGCTCCTACAATGAGCAGTTCTTC | CASRNPTGSYNEQFF
TRBJ2-5 | TRBD1 | . | TRBV11-3 | TGTGCCAGCAGCCTCAGGGGGCGCGGAGAGACCCAGTACTTC | CASSLRGRGETQYF
TRBJ1-1 | TRBD1 | few | TRBV2 | TGTGCCAGCAGGCGACAGGGGGCGGTAGACACTGAAGCTTTCTTT | CASRRQGAVDTEAFF
TRBJ2-1 | . | . | TRBV7-3 | TGTGCCAGCAGCTTCCGGGGAACAGATGAGCAGTTCTTC | CASSFRGTDEQFF
TRBJ2-1 | TRBD2 | . | TRBV7-9 | TGTGCCAGCAGCTTAGCGGGAGGGCCAAGTGAGCAGTTCTTC | CASSLAGGPSEQFF
TRBJ2-1 | TRBD1 | . | TRBV27 | TGTGCCAGCAGCCGGGACAGCGGCCCCTACAATGAGCAGTTCTTC | CASSRDSGPYNEQFF
TRBJ1-2 | . | . | TRBV6-5 | TGTGCCACCTCCTCGGGGTGGACCCAGTATGGCTACACCTTC | CATSSGWTQYGYTF
TRBJ1-6 | TRBD1 | . | TRBV28 | TGTGCCAGCAGTCCCCAGGGACAGGGTCGAGGCTCACCCCTCCACTTT | CASSPQGQGRGSPLHF
TRBJ1-6 | . | . | TRBV28 | TGTGCCAGCAGCAAAACAGGGAGAAGTTCACCCCTCCACTTT | CASSKTGRSSPLHF
TRBJ1-2 | . | . | TRBV19 | TGTGCCAGTCATCGGGGGGGAGCTAACTATGGCTACACCTTC | CASHRGGANYGYTF
TRBJ1-5 | . | . | TRBV7-2 | TGTGCCAGCAGCTTAGTCGCTAATGGCAATCAGCCCCAGCATTTT | CASSLVANGNQPQHF
TRBJ2-3 | . | few | TRBV28 | TGTGCCAGCAGTTTGGACAGTCCCACAGATACGCAGTATTTT | CASSLDSPTDTQYF
TRBJ2-7 | TRBD1 | . | TRBV14 | TGTGCCAGCAGCGGGACAGCGCTCTACTCCTACGAGCAGTACTTC | CASSGTALYSYEQYF
TRBJ2-6 | TRBD1 | . | TRBV19 | TGTGCCAGTAGTATACTTGGACAGGGGGTCTCTGGGGCCAACGTCCTGACTTTC | CASSILGQGVSGANVLTF